Each of the 5 T cell receptor beta chains below was sequenced from the same sample in a study of blood T cell repertoires in COVID-19. TCRdb's table, derived via immunoSEQ multiplex PCR, lists solely in-frame clones and lacks some. The data contain fewer than 200,000 clones, roughly 81% of them singletons. Sequenced: peripheral blood. Receptors were obtained from a woman older than 75 with COVID-19, enrolled during active disease.

J is TRBJ1-4 and V is TRBV27; TRBD1 agrees at 8 bases. V shed 6 bases and J 3 bases; nucleotides not matched to a gene: 6. Germline values: CDR1 MNHEY, CDR2 SMNVEV (reference sequence). The length of the CDR3 is 15 residues. The DNA for the CDR3 is TGTGCCAGCAGCGATACAGGGGGTTCTAATGAAAAACTGTTTTTT. It yields the protein CASSDTGGSNEKLFF.

CDR3 region: CASSLGGRYPYEQYF. The CDR3 DNA reads as TGCGCCAGCAGCTTGGGAGGGAGGTACCCCTACGAGCAGTACTTC. This chain connects TRBV5-1 to TRBJ2-7, with a possible D match to TRBD2 (6 bases). The V gene lost 0 bases and the J gene lost 2 bases, with 12 bases spanning the gap. The CDR3 covers 15 residues. Looked up from germline, CDR1 is SGHRS and CDR2 is YFSETQ.

This chain's CDR3 is CASSLGGSSGNTIYF. CDR3 nucleotide sequence: TGTGCCAGCTCGCTAGGGGGAAGCTCTGGAAACACCATATATTTT. The V and J genes are TRBV18 and TRBJ1-3, with a weak D call TRBD1 (6 bases). The V gene's germline CDR1 is KGHSH and CDR2 LQKENI. CDR3 length: 15 amino acids. V lost 6 bases and J 0 bases, leaving 12 bases between the germline ends.

The chain links TRBV28 to TRBJ2-7; D gene uncertain. V lost 7 bases and J lost 10, with 14 bases in between. Germline lookup yields CDR1 MDHEN and CDR2 SYDVKM. This CDR3 spans 11 amino acids. CDR3 region: CASMGRLNQYF. The DNA for the CDR3 is TGTGCCAGCATGGGCCGCCTGAACCAGTACTTC.

This clone was picked up a small number of times. The chain uses TRBV2 and TRBJ1-2; D is ambiguous. The CDR3 length is 12 residues. CDR1 SNHLY and CDR2 FYNNEI come from the germline V gene. Trimming shortened V by 3 bases and J by 2 bases, and 4 bases separated the two germline ends. The CDR3 bases are TGTGCCAGCAGTGACAGGAACTATGGCTACACCTTC. Its protein product is CASSDRNYGYTF. Full variable domain (missing parts from reference TRBV2 and TRBJ1-2): EPEVTQTPSHQVTQMGQEVILRCVPISNHLYFYWYRQILGQKVEFLVSFYNNEISEKSEIFDDQFSVERPDGSNFTLKIRSTKLEDSAMYFCASSDRNYGYTFGSGTRLTVV.